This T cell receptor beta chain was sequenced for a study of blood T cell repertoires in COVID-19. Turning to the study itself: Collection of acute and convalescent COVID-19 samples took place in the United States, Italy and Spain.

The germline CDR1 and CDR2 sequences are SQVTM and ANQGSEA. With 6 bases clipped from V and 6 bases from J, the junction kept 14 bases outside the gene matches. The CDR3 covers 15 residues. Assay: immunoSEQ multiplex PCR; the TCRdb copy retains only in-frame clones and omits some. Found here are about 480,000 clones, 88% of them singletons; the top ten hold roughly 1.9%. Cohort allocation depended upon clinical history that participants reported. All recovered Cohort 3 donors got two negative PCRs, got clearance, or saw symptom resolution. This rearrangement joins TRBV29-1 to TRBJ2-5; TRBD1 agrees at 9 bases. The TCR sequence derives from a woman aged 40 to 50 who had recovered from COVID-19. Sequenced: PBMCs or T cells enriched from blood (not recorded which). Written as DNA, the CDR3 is TGCAGCGTCCCCAAATTCGCGGGACAGGGTAAGACCCAGTACTTC. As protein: CSVPKFAGQGKTQYF.